The T cell receptor beta chain under discussion was sequenced for a study of T cells in tuberculosis. Findings of the study overall: The TCR-beta difference was not significant; alpha differences partly reflected length. Active tuberculosis cases were adults; controls were adolescents.

TCRdb's table, derived via immunoSEQ multiplex PCR, lists solely in-frame clones and lacks some. Counted here are tens of thousands of clones, about 95% occurring once; the ten biggest clones make up 2.4%. Note on this clone: What it recognizes is unknown.

Sequenced input: PBMCs. The source is a donor between 10 and 35 years old with latent tuberculosis or without tuberculosis infection.

CDR3 sequence reads: CASSPFGGDNSPLHF. CDR3 coding DNA: TGTGCCAGCAGCCCCTTCGGGGGAGATAATTCACCCCTCCACTTT. V gene TRBV5-5 combines with J gene TRBJ1-6; possibly TRBD1 for D (5 bases). The CDR3 contains 15 residues. V was cut by 4 bases and J by 5 bases, with 13 bases left in between. Germline CDR1 and CDR2: SGHKS and YYEKEE (reference sequence).